The clone carrying this TCR beta chain has more than one count but fewer than ten. Through a sample-barcoded 5' primer and a J-beta primer mix, a second PCR was run for roughly 6 to 11 cycles. In TCRdb, the 5' RACE reads were re-called with MiXCR into one record per CDR3 protein. The sample has roughly 1,700,000 distinct CDR3 sequences, under 30% seen once; the top ten hold over 7%. Germline assignment: CDR1 ENHRY and CDR2 SYGVKD. This CDR3 is built from 14 residues. The germline V and J ends were trimmed by 3 bases and 7 bases, with 15 bases remaining between them. The data belong to a study of blood T cells in healthy people across ages.

This sequence joins TRBV10-3 and TRBJ2-5, with D perhaps assigned TRBD1 or TRBD2 (5 bases each). Specimen: blood. This sequence was found in a woman aged 30 to 39 in good health. The CDR3 protein is CAISDGTPRLTQYF. CDR3 bases: TGTGCCATCAGTGACGGGACCCCCCGTCTGACCCAGTACTTC.